This TCR beta chain derives from a study of post-analysis software for immune sequencing data. Overall study: Patients had relapsing-remitting, secondary progressive or progressive-relapsing multiple sclerosis; some lacked subtype.

V dropped 3 bases and J dropped 1 base, with 9 bases sitting between them. CDR3 length: 14 residues. Notes on this clonotype: Its target is unknown.

Prepared libraries of TCR beta cDNA carried unique molecular identifiers. Researchers reported some 500,000 cDNA molecules coming from around 1 to 10 million T cells. TCRdb called the PCR reads again in MiXCR, with one record for every CDR3 protein. This table holds 600,000 to 700,000 distinct CDR3 sequences, approximately 59% found once. Study outcomes and limitations: Analysis by F measure revealed that same-batch samples clustered strongly together. Patients carried several TRBV segments more frequently than controls did, and TRBV5-6, TRBV5-1 and TRBV20-1 were among them. People with multiple sclerosis had a significantly lower normalized Chao1 diversity than controls did.

This sequence joins TRBV12-3 or TRBV12-4 and TRBJ1-1; D possibly corresponds to TRBD1 (5 bases). Sample: blood. The clonotype originates from a girl aged 2-9 years with multiple sclerosis. The CDR3 loop reads CASSFAQENTEAFF. Here the CDR3 DNA reads TGTGCCAGCAGTTTCGCACAGGAGAACACTGAAGCTTTCTTT.